The 25 T cell receptor beta chains below all came from one sample that was sequenced in a study of radiotherapy plus CTLA-4 blockade in lung cancer. Clones were sequenced by immunoSEQ multiplex PCR, and TCRdb holds only the in-frame ones, with some missing. The sample records roughly 76,000 clones, roughly 69% being singletons. This sample comprised peripheral blood, obtained from a patient treated with radiotherapy plus ipilimumab. The receptors shown here come from a human donor with non-small cell lung cancer whose response to radiotherapy plus ipilimumab could not be evaluated.

This clone has a single count. The CDR3 bases are TGTGCCACCAGCCAGGATCGGACAGGGCTGGGCTACACCTTC. It is translated as CATSQDRTGLGYTF. The chain has TRBV15 and TRBJ1-2, with 8 nucleotides matching TRBD1. The CDR3 runs to 14 residues. Germline V gene data show CDR1 as LNHNV and CDR2 as YYDKDF (reference sequence). V shed 5 bases and J 8 bases; nucleotides not matched to a gene: 10.

This sequence joins TRBV14 and TRBJ2-7; D remains ambiguous. V shed 2 bases and J shed 5 bases, with 10 bases lying between them. Germline assignment: CDR1 SGHDN and CDR2 FVKESK. The CDR3 contains 13 residues. CDR3 bases: TGTGCCAGCAGCCAACCCCAGTTGCACGAGCAGTACTTC. Translated: CASSQPQLHEQYF.

The chain carries TRBV30 and TRBJ1-1; a possible D gene is TRBD1 (5 bases). Trimming cost V 4 bases and J 7 bases, with 16 bases left between them. CDR1 and CDR2 (germline): GTSNPN, SVGIG (reference sequence). The CDR3 consists of 13 residues. For the CDR3, the DNA is TGTGCCTGGATTAGGGGCCCCTCTCTTGAAGCTTTCTTT. Amino acid sequence: CAWIRGPSLEAFF.

V gene TRBV6-5 combines with J gene TRBJ2-3; D possibly corresponds to TRBD2 (5 bases). This CDR3 has 14 residues. Germline V gene lookup returns CDR1 MNHEY and CDR2 SVGAGI. V was clipped by 7 bases and J by 4 bases, with 15 bases between them. The CDR3 region has the DNA TGTGCCAGCACACGACGAGGGTCGGCAGATACGCAGTATTTT. Translating gives CASTRRGSADTQYF.

CDR3 sequence reads: CASSAAPSQGAGYGYTF. DNA for the CDR3: TGTGCCAGCAGCGCCGCACCCTCACAGGGGGCTGGCTATGGCTACACCTTC. V gene TRBV9 combines with J gene TRBJ1-2; 9 bases are shared with TRBD1. The CDR3 has 17 amino acids. Germline CDR1 reads SGDLS; CDR2 reads YYNGEE. V was clipped by 3 bases and J by 4 bases; unmatched bases: 13.

This clone was seen ten or more times. Other nucleotide sequences from this sample produce the same CDR3. The J gene is TRBJ2-7, the V gene TRBV7-9, with TRBD2 matching 10 bases. Looked up from germline, CDR1 is SEHNR and CDR2 is FQNEAQ (reference sequence). V trimming: 1 base; J trimming: 4 bases; junction bases outside the gene matches: 4. This CDR3 region has 15 residues. CDR3 sequence (DNA): TGTGCCAGCAGCTTAGGAGGTAGCGGGAGGTACGAGCAGTACTTC. Amino acids: CASSLGGSGRYEQYF.

The chain links TRBV9 to TRBJ2-5; the D gene is possibly TRBD2 (5 bases). The CDR3 extends over 14 amino acids. V was clipped by 0 bases and J by 4 bases, with 10 bases between them. Germline V gene sequence: CDR1 SGDLS, CDR2 YYNGEE. The CDR3 is CASSVDPAAETQYF. CDR3 bases: TGTGCCAGCAGCGTAGACCCAGCGGCAGAGACCCAGTACTTC.

The J gene is TRBJ1-1, the V gene TRBV5-6; D gene uncertain. The CDR3 has 12 residues. Germline V gene data show CDR1 as SGHDT and CDR2 as YYEEEE. V was pared by 1 base and J by 7 bases, with 8 bases between. The CDR3 sequence is CASSLNTVEAFF. The CDR3 bases are TGTGCCAGCAGCTTGAATACGGTTGAAGCTTTCTTT. The variable domain in full, completed from reference TRBV5-6 and TRBJ1-1, reads DAGVTQSPTHLIKTRGQQVTLRCSPKSGHDTVSWYQQALGQGPQFIFQYYEEEERQRGNFPDRFSGHQFPNYSSELNVNALLLGDSALYLCASSLNTVEAFFGQGTRLTVV.

V and J are TRBV9 and TRBJ2-2; 11 bases line up with TRBD2. The germline V gene encodes CDR1 SGDLS and CDR2 YYNGEE. The CDR3 consists of 19 residues. Losses at the gene ends were 2 bases for V and 7 bases for J; bases not matched to a gene: 16. CDR3 amino acids: CASSVGPHSGGAEGGELFF. In DNA form, the CDR3 reads TGTGCCAGCAGCGTCGGCCCTCATAGCGGGGGGGCCGAGGGCGGGGAGCTGTTTTTT.

In nucleotides, the CDR3 is TGTGCCAGCAGCCCGGGACAGGGCTTCTCTGGAAACACCATATATTTT. As protein: CASSPGQGFSGNTIYF. The gene calls are TRBV5-6 and TRBJ1-3; TRBD1 matches at 9 bases. CDR1 is SGHDT, CDR2 YYEEEE, per germline. V dropped 4 bases and J dropped 0; count of bases not matched to a gene: 5. The length of the CDR3 is 16 residues.

This clone was counted a single time. This rearrangement joins TRBV27 to TRBJ1-5, with 8 bases identical to TRBD1. The V segment lost 1 base and the J segment 5 bases; nucleotides outside the gene matches: 4. Per germline, CDR1 MNHEY and CDR2 SMNVEV (reference sequence). The CDR3 is 15 amino acids. DNA of the CDR3: TGTGCCAGCAGTTTATTCAGGGGGCTCGATCAGCCCCAGCATTTT. This codes for CASSLFRGLDQPQHF.

The chain couples TRBV5-1 to TRBJ2-2; 9 bases map to TRBD1. Germline V gene lookup returns CDR1 SGHRS and CDR2 YFSETQ. V gave up 4 bases and J gave up 4 bases; unmatched junction bases: 14. This CDR3 comprises 18 residues. CDR3 DNA sequence: TGCGCCAGCAGCCTAACGGCCGGGACAGGGTCGGTCACCGGGGAGCTGTTTTTT. Translated, it gives CASSLTAGTGSVTGELFF.

The genes are TRBV7-9 and TRBJ1-1; 8 bases match TRBD1. The V and J ends lost 5 bases and 4 bases, in that order; junction bases with no gene match: 12. The CDR3 has 16 amino acids. Germline assignment: CDR1 SEHNR and CDR2 FQNEAQ (reference sequence). In nucleotides, the CDR3 is TGTGCCAGCAGCCCCATTTTCAGGGGGCGCGGCACTGAAGCTTTCTTT. Residues: CASSPIFRGRGTEAFF.

The V and J genes are TRBV2 and TRBJ1-2; TRBD1 agrees at 8 bases. The V gene's germline CDR1 is SNHLY and CDR2 FYNNEI. The V gene end was trimmed by 0 bases and the J gene end by 6 bases; junction bases not matched to a gene: 9. CDR3 length equals 16 residues. This CDR3 is CASSEALQGAFNGYTF. The CDR3 region has the DNA TGTGCCAGCAGTGAAGCCCTTCAGGGGGCCTTTAATGGCTACACCTTC.

Turning to this clone: An end of the junction differs from the germline gene, which may be a read error. The chain joins TRBV7-2 to TRBJ2-2, with 10 bases lining up with TRBD2. The CDR3 length is 17 residues. CDR1 SGHTA and CDR2 FQGNSA come from the germline V gene. The CDR3 coding sequence is TGTGCCAGCAGCTTCCCTAGCGGGGGAGCGAACACCGGGGAGCTGCTTTTT. Residues: CASSFPSGGANTGELLF.

On this clone itself: Other DNA sequences of this sample code for an identical CDR3. The chain is built from TRBV15 and TRBJ2-4; D possibly corresponds to TRBD2 (6 bases). The V end lost 0 bases, the J end lost 4 bases, and 22 bases lay between the germline ends. This CDR3 has 19 amino acids. Germline CDR1 and CDR2: LNHNV and YYDKDF (reference sequence). Here the CDR3 reads CATSRDYAEIILAKNIQYF. CDR3 in DNA: TGTGCCACCAGCAGAGATTACGCCGAGATTATACTAGCTAAAAACATTCAGTACTTC.

In this sample, this clone turned up a few times. V usage is TRBV4-3 and J usage is TRBJ1-2; 7 positions agree with TRBD1. The J segment lost 4 bases and the V segment lost 4 bases, leaving 6 bases of the junction unmatched. Germline values: CDR1 LGHNA, CDR2 YSLEER. The CDR3 is 14 amino acids. CDR3 coding DNA: TGCGCCAGCAGCCGACAGGGAAATAGCTATGGCTACACCTTC. Its translation is CASSRQGNSYGYTF.

The V and J genes are TRBV28 and TRBJ1-4, with D hard to call. CDR1 MDHEN and CDR2 SYDVKM come from the germline V gene. With 5 bases removed from V and 6 bases from J, the gap between germline ends came to 16 bases. The CDR3 consists of 15 residues. The CDR3 DNA sequence: TGTGCCAGCAGTAGTCCGGGATCAGGAGATGAAAAACTGTTTTTT. Translation: CASSSPGSGDEKLFF.

The V and J genes are TRBV2 and TRBJ2-5; 12 bases are a match to TRBD2. The V and J ends lost 4 bases and 3 bases, in that order; junction bases with no gene match: 3. This CDR3 is built from 15 residues. Germline V CDR1 and CDR2: SNHLY, FYNNEI. The DNA of the CDR3 is TGTGCCAGCAGTGGACTAGCGGGAGCGGAAGAGACCCAGTACTTC. It encodes CASSGLAGAEETQYF.

The chain employs TRBV28 and TRBJ1-1, with D perhaps TRBD1 (6 bases). Germline CDR1 and CDR2: MDHEN and SYDVKM. V gave up 4 bases and J gave up 1 base, with 22 bases separating them. This CDR3 contains 18 residues. CDR3 amino acids: CASSSIYRARRENTEAFF. The CDR3 DNA sequence: TGTGCCAGCAGTTCGATCTACAGGGCCCGAAGAGAGAACACTGAAGCTTTCTTT.

The V call is TRBV7-2, the J call TRBJ1-1, with D perhaps matching TRBD1 (5 bases). This CDR3 spans 13 amino acids. The V end was cut by 2 bases, the J end by 10 bases, with 14 bases between. Germline V gene sequence: CDR1 SGHTA, CDR2 FQGNSA. Here the CDR3 reads CASSLTTEATAFF. The CDR3 region has the DNA TGTGCCAGCAGCTTAACGACAGAAGCGACAGCTTTCTTT.

The V call is TRBV5-1, the J call TRBJ2-7, with 7 bases that match TRBD1. J lost 1 base, V lost 2 bases, and 3 bases had no gene match. The CDR3 runs 14 residues. Germline lookup yields CDR1 SGHRS and CDR2 YFSETQ. CDR3 amino acids: CASSFGTASYEQYF. The DNA for the CDR3 is TGCGCCAGCAGCTTCGGGACAGCTTCCTACGAGCAGTACTTC. The whole variable domain, remainder taken from reference TRBV5-1 and TRBJ2-7, is KAGVTQTPRYLIKTRGQQVTLSCSPISGHRSVSWYQQTPGQGLQFLFEYFSETQRNKGNFPGRFSGRQFSNSRSEMNVSTLELGDSALYLCASSFGTASYEQYFGPGTRLTVT.

This chain links TRBV7-3 with TRBJ2-2; D might be TRBD1 (6 bases). The germline gives CDR1 SGHTA, CDR2 FQGTGA. The germline V and J ends were trimmed by 5 bases and 0 bases, with 10 bases remaining between them. CDR3 length: 15 amino acids. CDR3 residues: CASSPRTANTGELFF. CDR3 DNA sequence: TGTGCCAGCAGCCCACGGACAGCGAACACCGGGGAGCTGTTTTTT.

This clone was detected only a few times. The J gene is TRBJ1-3, the V gene TRBV19; D uncertain. CDR3 length: 14 residues. The germline V gene encodes CDR1 LNHDA and CDR2 SQIVND (reference sequence). V was cut by 5 bases and J by 4 bases, with 12 bases left in between. This CDR3 is CASSSFAGGNTIYF. DNA for the CDR3: TGTGCCAGTAGTTCCTTCGCAGGAGGAAACACCATATATTTT.

The chain recombines TRBV6-4 with TRBJ1-1, with D maybe TRBD1 (5 bases). Trimming stripped 7 bases from V and 5 bases from J, with 14 bases between. CDR1 MRHNA and CDR2 SNTAGT come from the germline V gene. The CDR3 is 13 residues long. Here the CDR3 DNA reads TGTGCCAGCAAGCAGGGACGGGGGACTGAAGCTTTCTTT. Translated: CASKQGRGTEAFF.